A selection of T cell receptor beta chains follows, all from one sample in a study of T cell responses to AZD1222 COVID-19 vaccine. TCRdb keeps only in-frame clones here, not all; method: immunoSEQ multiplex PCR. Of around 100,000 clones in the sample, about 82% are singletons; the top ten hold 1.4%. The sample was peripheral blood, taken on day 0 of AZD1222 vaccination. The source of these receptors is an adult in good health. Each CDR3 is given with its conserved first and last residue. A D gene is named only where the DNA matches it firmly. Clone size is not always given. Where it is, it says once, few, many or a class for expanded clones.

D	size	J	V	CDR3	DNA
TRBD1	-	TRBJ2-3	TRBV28	CASNPPPGQGVTDTQYF	TGTGCCAGCAACCCCCCCCCGGGACAGGGTGTTACAGATACGCAGTATTTT
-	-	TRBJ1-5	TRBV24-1	CATSRSGEQPQHF	TGTGCCACCAGTCGGTCCGGAGAGCAGCCCCAGCATTTT
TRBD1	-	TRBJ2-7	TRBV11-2	CASSLVGRGSYEQYF	TGTGCCAGCAGCTTAGTGGGCAGGGGGAGCTACGAGCAGTACTTC
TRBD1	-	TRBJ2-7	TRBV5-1	CASSLPGQTRPYEQYF	TGCGCCAGCAGCCTCCCGGGACAGACAAGGCCCTACGAGCAGTACTTC
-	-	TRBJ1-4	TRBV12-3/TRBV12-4	CASSFGNEKLFF	TGTGCCAGCAGTTTCGGTAATGAAAAACTGTTTTTT
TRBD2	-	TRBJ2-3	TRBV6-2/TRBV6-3	CASSTRGLAAPSTDTQYF	TGTGCCAGCAGTACTCGGGGACTAGCGGCCCCTAGCACAGATACGCAGTATTTT
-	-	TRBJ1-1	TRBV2	CASSLRGNTEAFF	TGTGCCAGCAGTCTCAGGGGGAACACTGAAGCTTTCTTT
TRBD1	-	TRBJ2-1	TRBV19	CASTPGTGIYNEQFF	TGTGCCAGTACTCCCGGGACAGGGATATACAATGAGCAGTTCTTC
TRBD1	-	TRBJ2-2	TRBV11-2	CASSGAGGNTGELFF	TGTGCCAGCAGTGGGGCAGGGGGGAACACCGGGGAGCTGTTTTTT
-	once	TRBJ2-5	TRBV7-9	CASSPAGRETQYF	TGTGCCAGCAGCCCGGCGGGTCGGGAGACCCAGTACTTC
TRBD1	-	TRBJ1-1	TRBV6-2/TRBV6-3	CASSPQGAVEAFF	TGTGCCAGCAGTCCACAGGGGGCGGTTGAAGCTTTCTTT
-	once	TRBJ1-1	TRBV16	CASNPRPNTEAFF	TGTGCCAGCAATCCGAGGCCGAACACTGAAGCTTTCTTT
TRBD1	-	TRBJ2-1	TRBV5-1	CASSLVLGTGGNEQFF	TGCGCCAGCAGCTTGGTGTTGGGCACAGGGGGAAATGAGCAGTTCTTC
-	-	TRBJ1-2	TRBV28	CASSSSTIVLYGYTF	TGTGCCAGCAGTTCCTCGACCATTGTTCTTTATGGCTACACCTTC
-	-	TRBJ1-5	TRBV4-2	CASSQGGVNQPQHF	TGTGCCAGCAGCCAGGGGGGCGTAAATCAGCCCCAGCATTTT
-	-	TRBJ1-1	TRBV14	CASSQVGGELRDTEAFF	TGTGCCAGCAGCCAAGTGGGGGGTGAGTTAAGGGACACTGAAGCTTTCTTT
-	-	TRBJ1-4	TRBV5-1	CASSLRGAGGKLFF	TGCGCCAGCAGCTTGCGGGGGGCCGGGGGAAAACTGTTTTTT
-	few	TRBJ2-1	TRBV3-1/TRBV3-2	CASSQGTITYNEQFF	TGTGCCAGCAGCCAGGGGACAATAACTTACAATGAGCAGTTCTTC
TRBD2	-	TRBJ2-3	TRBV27	CASSLSGWTSGTDTQYF	TGTGCCAGCAGTTTATCGGGGTGGACTAGCGGTACAGATACGCAGTATTTT
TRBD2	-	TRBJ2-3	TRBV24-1	CATSDRLAGGSTDTQYF	TGTGCCACCAGTGACCGATTAGCGGGGGGTAGCACAGATACGCAGTATTTT
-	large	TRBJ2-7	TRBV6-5	CASSINPGPYEQYF	TGTGCCAGCAGTATCAACCCAGGGCCATACGAGCAGTACTTC
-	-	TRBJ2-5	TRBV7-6	CASNHRELETQYF	TGTGCCAGCAACCACAGGGAATTGGAGACCCAGTACTTC
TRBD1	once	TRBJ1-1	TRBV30	CAWRPGTGGPEAFF	TGTGCCTGGAGACCTGGGACAGGGGGCCCTGAAGCTTTCTTT
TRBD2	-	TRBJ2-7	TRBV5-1	CASSLAPGLVVSYEQYF	TGCGCCAGCAGCTTGGCCCCGGGACTAGTCGTCTCCTACGAGCAGTACTTC
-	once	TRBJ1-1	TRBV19	CASSEGGANTEAFF	TGTGCCAGTAGTGAAGGGGGAGCGAACACTGAAGCTTTCTTT
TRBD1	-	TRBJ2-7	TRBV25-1	CASSPGQVYYEQYF	TGTGCCAGCAGTCCGGGACAGGTGTACTACGAGCAGTACTTC
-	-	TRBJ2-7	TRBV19	CASSPRGLYEQYF	TGTGCCAGTAGTCCTCGGGGCCTTTACGAGCAGTACTTC
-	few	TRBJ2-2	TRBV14	CASSQELAGELFF	TGTGCCAGCAGCCAAGAATTGGCCGGGGAGCTGTTTTTT
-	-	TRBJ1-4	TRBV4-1	CASSQDAGIIEKLFF	TGCGCCAGCAGCCAAGATGCAGGGATTATTGAAAAACTGTTTTTT
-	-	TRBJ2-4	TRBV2	CASSDERILAKNIQYF	TGTGCCAGCAGTGACGAGCGGATATTAGCCAAAAACATTCAGTACTTC
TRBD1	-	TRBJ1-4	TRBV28	CASSLIRGQKLFF	TGTGCCAGCAGTTTAATTAGGGGGCAAAAACTGTTTTTT
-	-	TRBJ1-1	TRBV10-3	CAISEGPTDINTEAFF	TGTGCCATCAGTGAAGGCCCGACAGATATTAACACTGAAGCTTTCTTT
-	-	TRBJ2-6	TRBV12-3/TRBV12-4	CASSDRGPLTF	TGTGCCAGCAGTGACCGGGGCCCGCTGACTTTC
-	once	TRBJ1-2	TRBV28	CATPSRGDYGYTF	TGTGCCACCCCTTCGCGGGGCGATTATGGCTACACCTTC
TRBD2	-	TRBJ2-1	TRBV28	CASTSAGDRRSYNEQFF	TGTGCCAGCACCTCAGCGGGAGATAGGAGGTCCTACAATGAGCAGTTCTTC
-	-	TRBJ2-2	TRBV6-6	CASSPRQATNTGELFF	TGTGCCAGCAGTCCAAGACAGGCGACGAACACCGGGGAGCTGTTTTTT
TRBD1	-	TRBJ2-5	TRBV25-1	CASSVPGTGYQETQYF	TGTGCCAGCAGTGTCCCCGGGACAGGGTACCAAGAGACCCAGTACTTC
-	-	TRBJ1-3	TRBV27	CASGGGSGNTIYF	TGTGCCAGCGGGGGGGGATCGGGAAACACCATATATTTT
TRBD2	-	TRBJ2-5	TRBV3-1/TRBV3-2	CASSPRLAGVKETQYF	TGTGCCAGCAGCCCCCGACTAGCGGGAGTAAAGGAGACCCAGTACTTC
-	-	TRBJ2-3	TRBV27	CASRRTADTQYF	TGTGCCAGCAGACGAACGGCAGATACGCAGTATTTT
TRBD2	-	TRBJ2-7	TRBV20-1	CSASSGSGWSSYEQYF	TGCAGTGCTAGTTCGGGTAGCGGGTGGAGCTCCTACGAGCAGTACTTC
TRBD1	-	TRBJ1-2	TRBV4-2	CASSQEVQNRGFWGYTF	TGTGCCAGCAGCCAAGAAGTTCAGAACAGGGGTTTTTGGGGCTACACCTTC
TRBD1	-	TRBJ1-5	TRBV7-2	CASSPRTGGDSNQPQHF	TGTGCCAGCAGCCCCCGGACAGGGGGTGATAGCAATCAGCCCCAGCATTTT
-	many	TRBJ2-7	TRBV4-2	CASSQGLRGGSEQYF	TGTGCCAGCAGCCAAGGCCTCAGGGGAGGGTCCGAGCAGTACTTC
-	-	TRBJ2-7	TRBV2	CAGQLGGLSYEQYF	TGTGCCGGCCAACTAGGGGGGTTATCCTACGAGCAGTACTTC
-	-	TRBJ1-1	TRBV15	CATSRGPGAFF	TGTGCCACCAGCAGGGGCCCTGGGGCTTTCTTT
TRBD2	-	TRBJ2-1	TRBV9	CASSASGRDYYNEQFF	TGTGCCAGCAGCGCTAGCGGGAGGGATTACTACAATGAGCAGTTCTTC
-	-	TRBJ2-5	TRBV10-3	CAISDLGWETQYF	TGTGCCATCAGTGACCTAGGGTGGGAGACCCAGTACTTC
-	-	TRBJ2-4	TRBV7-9	CASSPWGEEAKNIQYF	TGTGCCAGCAGCCCCTGGGGGGAGGAAGCCAAAAACATTCAGTACTTC
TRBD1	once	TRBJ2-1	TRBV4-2	CASSQQGTGGGVGEQFF	TGTGCCAGCAGCCAACAAGGGACAGGGGGCGGGGTGGGTGAGCAGTTCTTC
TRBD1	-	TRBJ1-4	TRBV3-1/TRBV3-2	CASSQDWGQPQGNEKLFF	TGTGCCAGCAGCCAAGATTGGGGACAGCCCCAAGGTAATGAAAAACTGTTTTTT
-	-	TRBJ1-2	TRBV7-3	CASSLDPSGQYGYTF	TGTGCCAGCAGCTTAGACCCCTCTGGCCAATATGGCTACACCTTC
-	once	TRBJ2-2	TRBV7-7	CASSSPTGELFF	TGTGCCAGCAGCTCTCCCACCGGGGAGCTGTTTTTT
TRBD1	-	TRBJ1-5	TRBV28	CASSLGGGAGQPQHF	TGTGCCAGCAGCCTAGGGGGCGGCGCGGGGCAGCCCCAGCATTTT
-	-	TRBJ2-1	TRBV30	CAWIGVHNEQFF	TGTGCCTGGATCGGGGTCCACAATGAGCAGTTCTTC
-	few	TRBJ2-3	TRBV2	CARTGHPADTQYF	TGTGCCAGAACGGGCCACCCCGCCGATACGCAGTATTTT
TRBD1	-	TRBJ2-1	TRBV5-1	CASGLGQGYSRGDEQFF	TGCGCCAGCGGGTTGGGACAGGGATACTCAAGGGGGGATGAGCAGTTCTTC
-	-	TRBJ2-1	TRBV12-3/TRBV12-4	CASSPGPINEQFF	TGTGCCAGCAGTCCCGGGCCCATAAATGAGCAGTTCTTC
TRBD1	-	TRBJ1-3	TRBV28	CASSLTGARGNTIYF	TGTGCCAGCAGTTTGACAGGGGCGCGTGGAAACACCATATATTTT